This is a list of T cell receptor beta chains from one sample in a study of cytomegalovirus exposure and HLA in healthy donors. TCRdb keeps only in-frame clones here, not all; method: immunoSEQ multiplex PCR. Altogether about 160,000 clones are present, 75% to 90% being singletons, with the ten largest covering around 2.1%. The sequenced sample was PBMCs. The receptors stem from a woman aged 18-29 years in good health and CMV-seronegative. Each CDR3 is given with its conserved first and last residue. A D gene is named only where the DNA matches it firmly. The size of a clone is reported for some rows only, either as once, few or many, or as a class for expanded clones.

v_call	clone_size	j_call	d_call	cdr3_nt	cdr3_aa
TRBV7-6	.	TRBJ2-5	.	TGTGCCAGCAGCTTATCTTCTGAGACCCAGTACTTC	CASSLSSETQYF
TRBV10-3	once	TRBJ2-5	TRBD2	TGTGCCGCCAGCACTAGCGGGAGGGCCGGGGCCCAGTACTTC	CAASTSGRAGAQYF
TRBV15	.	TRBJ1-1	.	TGTGCCACCAGCAGAGATAGGGGGGGCACTGAAGCTTTCTTT	CATSRDRGGTEAFF
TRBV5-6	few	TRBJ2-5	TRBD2	TGTGCCAGCAGCTCGGGGGGGCGAGAGACCCAGTACTTC	CASSSGGRETQYF
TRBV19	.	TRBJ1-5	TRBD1	TGTGCCAGTAGTATCAGGGGGAGCAATCAGCCCCAGCATTTT	CASSIRGSNQPQHF
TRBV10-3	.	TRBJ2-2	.	TGTGCCATCAGCGAAACCGGAGGTCCGAACACCGGGGAGCTGTTTTTT	CAISETGGPNTGELFF
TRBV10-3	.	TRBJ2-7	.	TGTGCCATCAGTGCCCAAATGACAGGGTGGGGGGCCTACGAGCAGTACTTC	CAISAQMTGWGAYEQYF
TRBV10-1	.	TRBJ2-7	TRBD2	TGCGCCAGCTCAGGAGACACTAGCGGCTCCTACGAGCAGTACTTC	CASSGDTSGSYEQYF
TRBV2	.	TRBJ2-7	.	TGTGCCAGCAGAGAAGGACAGTCCCTTTCCTACGAGCAGTACTTC	CASREGQSLSYEQYF
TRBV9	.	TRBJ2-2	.	TGTGCCAGCAGCGTAAGCGGTTCCACCGGGGAGCTGTTTTTT	CASSVSGSTGELFF
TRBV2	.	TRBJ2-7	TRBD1	TGTGCCAGCAACCGGGACAGGGGGCCATACGAGCAGTACTTC	CASNRDRGPYEQYF
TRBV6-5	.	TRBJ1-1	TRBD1	TGTGCCAGCAGTCAACTAGGGACAGTGAACACTGAAGCTTTCTTT	CASSQLGTVNTEAFF
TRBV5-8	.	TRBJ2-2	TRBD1	TGTGCCAGCAGCCGCTGGGACAGCACCGGGGAGCTGTTTTTT	CASSRWDSTGELFF
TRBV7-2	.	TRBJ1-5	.	TGTGCCAGCAGCTTAGACAGTGTCCCGCCCCAGCATTTT	CASSLDSVPPQHF
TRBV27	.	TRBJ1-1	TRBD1	TGTGCCAGCAGCCCCGAGGGGACAGTGGGTGGTGAAGCTTTCTTT	CASSPEGTVGGEAFF
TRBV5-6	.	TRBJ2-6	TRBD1	TGTGCCAGCAGCTTAAGGGACAGGGGCGCTCTCTCTGGGGCCAACGTCCTGACTTTC	CASSLRDRGALSGANVLTF
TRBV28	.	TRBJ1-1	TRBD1	TGTGCCAGCAGGGGACAGGGGTTGGAGAACACTGAAGCTTTCTTT	CASRGQGLENTEAFF
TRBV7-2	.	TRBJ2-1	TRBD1	TGTGCCAGCAGGCCAGACAGGGGCCTATCCTACAATGAGCAGTTCTTC	CASRPDRGLSYNEQFF
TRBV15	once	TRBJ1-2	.	TGTGCCACCAGCAGAGGGATGGGGAGTTATGGCTACACCTTC	CATSRGMGSYGYTF
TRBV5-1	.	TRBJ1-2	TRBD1	TGCGCCAGCAGGGACAGGGCTAACTATGGCTACACCTTC	CASRDRANYGYTF
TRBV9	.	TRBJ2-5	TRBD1	TGTGCCAGCAGCCCCGGACAGGGGCTGGAGACCCAGTACTTC	CASSPGQGLETQYF
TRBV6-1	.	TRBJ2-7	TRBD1	TGTGCCAGCAGTTGGACAGGGTTCGAGCAGTACTTC	CASSWTGFEQYF
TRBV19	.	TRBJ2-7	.	TGTGCCAGTATTGGCAGCGGATCCTACGAGCAGTACTTC	CASIGSGSYEQYF
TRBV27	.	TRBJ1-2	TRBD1	TGTGCCAGCAGTTTATCCGGGACAGGGCCCAACACCTTC	CASSLSGTGPNTF
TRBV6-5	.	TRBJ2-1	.	TGTGCCAGCAGTTACTCGAGGTCTAACAATGAGCAGTTCTTC	CASSYSRSNNEQFF
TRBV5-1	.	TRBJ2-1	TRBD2	TGCGCCAGCAGCCAAGCGGGAGCGAGGAGGAATGAGCAGTTCTTC	CASSQAGARRNEQFF
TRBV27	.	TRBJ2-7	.	TGTGCCAGCAGTCCACAGGTCACCGGTCGAGCCTACGAGCAGTACTTC	CASSPQVTGRAYEQYF
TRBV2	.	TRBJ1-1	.	TGTGCCAGCAGTGACAAGGGGTCGGAACCTGAAGCTTTCTTT	CASSDKGSEPEAFF
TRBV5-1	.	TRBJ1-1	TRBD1	TGCGCCAGCAGCCGCAGACAGGGGGCGAACACTGAAGCTTTCTTT	CASSRRQGANTEAFF
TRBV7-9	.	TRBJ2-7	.	TGTGCCAGCAGCTTAGGGGCAGGGTTAAATTACGAGCAGTACTTC	CASSLGAGLNYEQYF